This is a list of T cell receptor beta chains from one sample in a study of CD8 T cells in ankylosing spondylitis. One entry per CDR3 protein results from TCRdb running MiXCR on the 5' RACE reads. The top ten hold approximately 15% of the sample, which has roughly 180,000 distinct CDR3 sequences, approximately 9.9% seen once. The source material was blood, either unsorted or a sorted T cell fraction (not recorded which). These receptors originate from a female donor with ankylosing spondylitis or in good health (not recorded which). The CDR3 runs from the conserved cysteine through the conserved F or W. Each record gives: D gene, V gene, clone size, J gene, CDR3 DNA, CDR3 protein. A D gene is named only where the DNA matches it firmly. Size tells how often a clone was seen (once, few, many) or the class of an expanded clone, and some rows leave it out.

.	TRBV9	.	TRBJ2-5	TGTGCCAGCAGCGTAGGGAACCCAGAGACCCAGTACTTC	CASSVGNPETQYF
.	TRBV7-9	many	TRBJ2-1	TGTGCCAGCAGCTTACGAGGGAATGAGCAGTTCTTC	CASSLRGNEQFF
TRBD1	TRBV9	few	TRBJ2-6	TGTGCCAGCCGGGACAGGCCCTCTGGGGCCAACGTCCTGACTTTC	CASRDRPSGANVLTF
TRBD1	TRBV12-3/TRBV12-4	.	TRBJ2-4	TGTGCCAGCAGTCTACAGGGGCCTCCTTCCCTAGCCAAAAACATTCAGTACTTC	CASSLQGPPSLAKNIQYF
.	TRBV7-9	few	TRBJ2-3	TGTGCCAGCAGCCACCCGGCCCAAAGGGTCGCAGATACGCAGTATTTT	CASSHPAQRVADTQYF
.	TRBV7-9	.	TRBJ2-7	TGTGCCAGCAGCTTACCTCTCGACGGTAGCTCCTACGAGCAGTACTTC	CASSLPLDGSSYEQYF
.	TRBV29-1	many	TRBJ2-5	TGCAGCGTACCCACAGTCCAAGAGACCCAGTACTTC	CSVPTVQETQYF
.	TRBV18	few	TRBJ1-2	TGTGCCAGCTCACCACCGTCGACCGGACGGTCGGACTATGGCTACACCTTC	CASSPPSTGRSDYGYTF
.	TRBV6-2/TRBV6-3	few	TRBJ2-7	TGTGCCAGCAGACACACCGGGACAAGCGAAACGGTCTACGAGCAGTACTTC	CASRHTGTSETVYEQYF
TRBD1	TRBV28	.	TRBJ2-2	TGTGCCAGCAGTTTGACAGGGACCGGAGGGGAGCTGTTTTTT	CASSLTGTGGELFF